This T cell receptor (beta chain) derives from a study of post-analysis software for immune sequencing data. As for the study in general: Patients with relapsing-remitting, secondary progressive and progressive-relapsing multiple sclerosis courses were all represented. Study-wide results and caveats: Among multiple sclerosis patients, normalized Chao1 diversity was significantly below that of controls. TRBV segments more frequent in patients than in controls numbered several and included TRBV5-6, TRBV5-1 and TRBV20-1.

The CDR3 runs 16 residues. V shed 5 bases, J shed 0 bases, and the junction held 4 bases outside the gene matches. Regarding this clonotype: Its antigen is still unknown.

Incorporated into the TCR beta cDNA libraries were unique molecular identifiers, which served to reduce PCR and sequencing biases. TCRdb re-called the PCR reads with MiXCR, one entry per CDR3 protein. The sample holds hundreds of thousands of distinct CDR3 sequences, 44% seen once. The sequence came from a girl between 5 and 17 years old with multiple sclerosis. V and J are TRBV12-3 or TRBV12-4 and TRBJ2-1; 10 nucleotides match TRBD2. Sequences were obtained from blood. The CDR3 reads CASSTIAGGSYNEQFF. In DNA, the CDR3 is TGTGCCAGCAGTACGATAGCGGGAGGCTCCTACAATGAGCAGTTCTTC.